Here is one TCR beta chain with its context. What it recognizes is unknown. Extracted RNA was reverse transcribed, and the resulting cDNA served as sequencing template. Assay used: immunoSEQ multiplex PCR; TCRdb lists only in-frame clones, some missing. The sample shows about 170,000 clones, roughly 70% of them seen only once. Trimming shortened V by 8 bases and J by 5 bases, and 9 bases separated the two germline ends. The CDR3 contains 11 residues. Germline-derived CDR1 and CDR2 are SEHNR and FQNEAQ (reference sequence). Lesional scalp punch biopsies and peripheral blood were collected from alopecia areata patients. PBMCs were stained for CD3, CD4 and CD8, and CD4+ and CD8+ T cells were sorted. The data were obtained in a study of CD8+ T cells in alopecia areata. Findings and caveats of the study: Compared with normal scalp, lesional scalp had higher clonality and more expanded CD8+ clones.

This sequence was found in a human donor with alopecia areata. The V call is TRBV7-9, the J call TRBJ1-2, with D possibly matching TRBD1 (5 bases). This specimen consisted of CD8+ T cells sorted from blood, obtained at week 0. For the CDR3, the DNA is TGTGCCAGCCCCGGGGGGTATGGCTACACCTTC. It is translated as CASPGGYGYTF.